The rows below give T cell receptor beta chains drawn from one sample of a study of OX40 agonist ivuxolimab in advanced cancers. Clones were read by immunoSEQ multiplex PCR, and TCRdb kept only the in-frame ones, dropping some. The sample carries about 58,000 clones, over 75% recorded once. Sequences were derived from CD4+ or CD8+ T cells sorted from blood, sampled in a trial of the OX40 agonist ivuxolimab. The receptors originated from an adult with an advanced solid tumor such as melanoma, head and neck, liver or kidney cancer. The CDR3 runs from the conserved cysteine through the conserved F or W. Fields, in order: J gene, clone size, D gene, V gene, CDR3 DNA, CDR3 protein. D genes are given only for firm matches. The size field is filled for only some rows; it gives once, few, many or a size class.

J: TRBJ2-1
size: .
D: .
V: TRBV27
DNA: TGTGCCAGCAGGTTAGACTATTTGCCTTACAATGAGCAGTTCTTC
CDR3: CASRLDYLPYNEQFF

J: TRBJ2-7
size: .
D: TRBD1
V: TRBV10-3
DNA: TGTGCCATCAGCTCCGGGACAGGGGGCTACGAGCAGTACTTC
CDR3: CAISSGTGGYEQYF

J: TRBJ2-1
size: .
D: .
V: TRBV10-1
DNA: TGCGCCAGCAGTGAGTCGTACCTAGCCTTTGAGCAGTTCTTC
CDR3: CASSESYLAFEQFF

J: TRBJ2-7
size: .
D: TRBD2
V: TRBV7-9
DNA: TGTGCCAGCAGCTTCTTTAGCGGGAGGCCCTACGAGCAGTACTTC
CDR3: CASSFFSGRPYEQYF

J: TRBJ1-5
size: .
D: .
V: TRBV15
DNA: TGTGCCACCAGCAGAGATTTGACTCAGCCCCAGCATTTT
CDR3: CATSRDLTQPQHF

J: TRBJ1-3
size: .
D: TRBD1
V: TRBV4-1
DNA: TGCGCCAGCAGCCAACCCGGGACAGGGGTTGGAAACACCATATATTTT
CDR3: CASSQPGTGVGNTIYF

J: TRBJ2-7
size: .
D: .
V: TRBV11-2
DNA: TGTGCCAGCAGCTTAGTGGGGGGAAGGTACGAGCAGTACTTC
CDR3: CASSLVGGRYEQYF

J: TRBJ2-1
size: .
D: TRBD2
V: TRBV7-9
DNA: TGTGCCAGCAGCTTAGGGGGACTAGCGGGGACTTACAATGAGCAGTTCTTC
CDR3: CASSLGGLAGTYNEQFF

J: TRBJ1-1
size: .
D: .
V: TRBV23-1
DNA: TGCGCCAGCATCCAACCGCGAAGCGGTGACACTGAAGCTTTCTTT
CDR3: CASIQPRSGDTEAFF

J: TRBJ1-2
size: .
D: .
V: TRBV6-6
DNA: TGTGCCAGCAGTTATCTACAGGTTGATGGCTACACCTTC
CDR3: CASSYLQVDGYTF

J: TRBJ2-1
size: .
D: TRBD1
V: TRBV5-1
DNA: TGCGCCAGCAGCTTACAGGGGGCACCTTACAATGAGCAGTTCTTC
CDR3: CASSLQGAPYNEQFF

J: TRBJ2-1
size: .
D: .
V: TRBV19
DNA: TGTGCCAGTAGTCTTGTCTCCTACAATGAGCAGTTCTTC
CDR3: CASSLVSYNEQFF

J: TRBJ1-1
size: .
D: TRBD1
V: TRBV5-4
DNA: TGTGCCAGCAGCTTAGGGGCAGGGGGAGTGAACACTGAAGCTTTCTTT
CDR3: CASSLGAGGVNTEAFF

J: TRBJ2-7
size: .
D: .
V: TRBV6-1
DNA: TGTGCCAGCAGTGAAAGGGGTGGAGATGGCGAGCAGTACTTC
CDR3: CASSERGGDGEQYF

J: TRBJ2-4
size: few
D: TRBD2
V: TRBV5-1
DNA: TGCGCCAGCAGCCCCGGACTAGCGGCCTCCTACCTAGCCAAAAACATTCAGTACTTC
CDR3: CASSPGLAASYLAKNIQYF

J: TRBJ2-5
size: .
D: TRBD2
V: TRBV7-9
DNA: TGTGCCAGCAGCTTAGCCGCTAGCGGGGGGTACCAAGAGACCCAGTACTTC
CDR3: CASSLAASGGYQETQYF

J: TRBJ2-5
size: once
D: TRBD2
V: TRBV6-1
DNA: TGTGCCAGCACGGGACTAGCGGGACAAGAGACCCAGTACTTC
CDR3: CASTGLAGQETQYF

J: TRBJ1-3
size: .
D: .
V: TRBV30
DNA: TGTGCCTGGGGCGCGCTCTCTGGAAACACCATATATTTT
CDR3: CAWGALSGNTIYF

J: TRBJ1-1
size: .
D: TRBD1
V: TRBV5-4
DNA: TGTGCCAGCAGCTTGGCCCAGGGGGCTATTAGTGAAGCTTTCTTT
CDR3: CASSLAQGAISEAFF

J: TRBJ2-2
size: once
D: TRBD2
V: TRBV7-6
DNA: TGTGCCAGCAGCTCCGGACTAGCGGGAGGGAACACCGGGGAGCTGTTTTTT
CDR3: CASSSGLAGGNTGELFF

J: TRBJ1-5
size: once
D: .
V: TRBV2
DNA: TGTGCCAGCAGTCAGGAGAATCAGCCCCAGCATTTT
CDR3: CASSQENQPQHF

J: TRBJ1-4
size: .
D: .
V: TRBV5-6
DNA: TGTGCCAGCAGTTCTCGACCCGAGGGGTATGAAAAACTGTTTTTT
CDR3: CASSSRPEGYEKLFF